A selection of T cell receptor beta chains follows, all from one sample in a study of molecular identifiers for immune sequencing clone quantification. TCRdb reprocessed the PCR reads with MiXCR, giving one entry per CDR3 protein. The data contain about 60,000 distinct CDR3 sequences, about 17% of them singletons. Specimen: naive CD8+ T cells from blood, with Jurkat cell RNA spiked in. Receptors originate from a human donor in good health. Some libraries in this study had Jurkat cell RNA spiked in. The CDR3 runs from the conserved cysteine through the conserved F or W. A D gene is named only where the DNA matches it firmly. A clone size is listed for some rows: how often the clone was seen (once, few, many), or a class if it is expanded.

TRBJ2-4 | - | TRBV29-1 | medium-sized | CSVEARAGAKNIQYF | TGCAGCGTTGAGGCCAGGGCTGGAGCCAAAAACATTCAGTACTTC
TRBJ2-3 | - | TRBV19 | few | CASSFSDLNTDTQYF | TGTGCCAGTAGTTTCTCGGACCTTAACACAGATACGCAGTATTTT
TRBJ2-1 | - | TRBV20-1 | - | CSARSLGARGLDEQLF | TGCAGTGCTAGATCTCTAGGGGCTCGGGGCCTCGATGAGCAGCTCTTC
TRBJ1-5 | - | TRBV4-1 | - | CASSQRTVQGVGQPRHF | TGCGCCAGCAGCCAACGGACGGTACAGGGAGTAGGTCAGCCCCGGCATTTT
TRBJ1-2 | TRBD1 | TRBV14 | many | CASSQDTGGYYGYTF | TGTGCCAGCAGCCAAGATACAGGGGGATACTATGGCTACACCTTC
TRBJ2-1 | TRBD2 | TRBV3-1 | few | CASSHVGRGNEQFF | TGTGCCAGCAGCCATGTCGGGAGGGGGAATGAGCAGTTCTTC
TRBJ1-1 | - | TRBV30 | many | CAWSVVGIGGNTEAFF | TGTGCCTGGAGTGTAGTGGGGATCGGAGGGAACACTGAAGCTTTCTTT
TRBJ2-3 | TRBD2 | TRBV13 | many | CASSPEGTRPADTQYF | TGTGCCAGCAGCCCGGAAGGGACTAGACCTGCAGATACGCAGTATTTT
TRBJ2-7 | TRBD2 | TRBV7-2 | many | CASSPTSGSYEQYF | TGTGCCAGCAGCCCGACTAGCGGGAGTTACGAGCAGTACTTC
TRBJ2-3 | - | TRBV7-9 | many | CASSLGLGGASTDTQYF | TGTGCCAGCAGCTTAGGTTTGGGGGGAGCTAGCACAGATACGCAGTATTTT
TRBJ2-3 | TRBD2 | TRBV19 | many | CASSVLAGGIESTDTQYF | TGTGCCAGTAGTGTCCTAGCGGGAGGCATCGAGAGCACAGATACGCAGTATTTT
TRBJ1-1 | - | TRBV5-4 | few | CASSLVLDTEAFF | TGTGCCAGCAGCTTGGTACTGGACACTGAAGCTTTCTTT
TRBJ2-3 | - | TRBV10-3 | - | CATQAVGEPDTQYF | TGTGCCACCCAGGCAGTGGGAGAACCAGATACGCAGTATTTT
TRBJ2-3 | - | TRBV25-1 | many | CASSRGLGADTQYF | TGTGCCAGCAGTCGGGGACTCGGGGCTGATACGCAGTATTTT
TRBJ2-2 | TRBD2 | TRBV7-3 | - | CASSLIGLATNTGELFF | TGTGCCAGCAGCTTAATCGGACTAGCTACGAACACCGGGGAGCTGTTTTTT
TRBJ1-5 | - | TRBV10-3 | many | CAISDTNQPQHF | TGTGCCATCAGTGACACAAATCAGCCCCAGCATTTT
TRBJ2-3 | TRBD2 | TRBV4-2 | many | CASSPRLAGGHPPDTQYF | TGTGCCAGCAGCCCCCGACTAGCGGGAGGCCATCCCCCAGATACGCAGTATTTT
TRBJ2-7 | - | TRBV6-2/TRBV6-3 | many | CASSARTLQGFEQYF | TGTGCCAGCAGCGCCCGCACACTTCAGGGGTTCGAGCAGTACTTC
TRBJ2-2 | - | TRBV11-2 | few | CASSLVGTGELFF | TGTGCCAGCAGCCTCGTAGGCACCGGGGAGCTGTTTTTT
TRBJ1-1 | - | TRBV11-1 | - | CASSFPEGTTEAFF | TGTGCCAGCAGCTTCCCGGAGGGTACCACTGAAGCTTTCTTT
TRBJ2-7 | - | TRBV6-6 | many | CASSYSQEAYEQYF | TGTGCCAGCAGTTACTCGCAGGAGGCCTACGAGCAGTACTTC
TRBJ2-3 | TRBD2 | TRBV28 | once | CASSFGLAGELAATQYF | TGTGCCAGCAGTTTCGGGCTAGCGGGAGAGCTCGCCGCTACGCAGTATTTT
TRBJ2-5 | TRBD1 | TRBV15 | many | CATSRVGTGDRETQYF | TGTGCCACCAGCAGAGTGGGGACAGGGGATAGGGAGACCCAGTACTTC
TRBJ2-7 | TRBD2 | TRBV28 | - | CASRKTGLDTTYEQYF | TGTGCCAGCAGAAAAACCGGACTAGACACGACCTACGAGCAGTACTTC
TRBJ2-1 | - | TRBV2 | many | CASSETVDYNEQFF | TGTGCCAGCAGTGAGACGGTCGACTACAATGAGCAGTTCTTC
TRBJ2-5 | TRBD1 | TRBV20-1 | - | CSAPGERDRVPETQYF | TGCAGTGCCCCCGGGGAGAGGGACAGGGTCCCAGAGACCCAGTACTTC
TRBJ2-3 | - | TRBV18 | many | CASSPTGPTDTQYF | TGTGCCAGCTCACCAACGGGACCCACAGATACGCAGTATTTT
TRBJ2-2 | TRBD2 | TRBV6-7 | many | CASSYPTSGRRYTGELFF | TGTGCCAGCAGTTACCCCACTAGCGGGAGGCGGTACACCGGGGAGCTGTTTTTT
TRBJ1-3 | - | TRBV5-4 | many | CCGQNNPLSGNTIYF | TGTTGCGGACAAAACAACCCGCTCTCTGGAAACACCATATATTTT
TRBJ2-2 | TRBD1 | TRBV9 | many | CASSVPLQGPNTGELFF | TGTGCCAGCAGCGTACCATTACAGGGGCCCAACACCGGGGAGCTGTTTTTT